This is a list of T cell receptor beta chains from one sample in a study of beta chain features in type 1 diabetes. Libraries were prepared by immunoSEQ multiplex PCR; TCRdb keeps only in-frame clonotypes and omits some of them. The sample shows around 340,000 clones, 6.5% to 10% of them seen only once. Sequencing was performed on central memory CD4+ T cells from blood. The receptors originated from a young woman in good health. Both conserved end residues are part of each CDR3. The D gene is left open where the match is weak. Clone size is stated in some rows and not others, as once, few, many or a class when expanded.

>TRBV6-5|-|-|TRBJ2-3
TGTGCCAGCAGTTCGAGATACGTCGTAGATACGCAGTATTTT
CASSSRYVVDTQYF
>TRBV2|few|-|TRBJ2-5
TGTGCCAGCGGAGTAGTCAGGGAGACCCAGTACTTC
CASGVVRETQYF
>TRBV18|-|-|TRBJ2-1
TGTGCCAGCTCACCACCCGGGTTCCCCTTCAATGAGCAGTTCTTC
CASSPPGFPFNEQFF
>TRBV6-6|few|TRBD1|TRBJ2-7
TGTGCCAGCAGTATCCAGACAGGGAAGCAGTACTTC
CASSIQTGKQYF
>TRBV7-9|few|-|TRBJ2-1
TGTGCCAGCAGCTTAGGCCTACAGGGCTCCAGCTCCTACAATGAGCAGTTCTTC
CASSLGLQGSSSYNEQFF
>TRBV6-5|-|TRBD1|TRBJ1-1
TGTGCCAGTAGACGACAGGGGCCGAACACTGAAGCTTTCTTT
CASRRQGPNTEAFF
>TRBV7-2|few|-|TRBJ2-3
TGTGCCAGCAGCTTAACATCCGGGAGTGGCACAGATACGCAGTATTTT
CASSLTSGSGTDTQYF
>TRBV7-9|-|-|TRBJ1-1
TGTGCCAGCAGCTTAGCCGGGGGGCCCACTGAAGCTTTCTTT
CASSLAGGPTEAFF
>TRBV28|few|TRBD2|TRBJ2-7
TGTGCCAGCAGTTTCCCTAGCGGGAGCGAGCAGTACTTC
CASSFPSGSEQYF
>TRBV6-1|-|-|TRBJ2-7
TGTGCCAGCAGTGAAGTGGGAGGATCCTACGAGCAGTACTTC
CASSEVGGSYEQYF
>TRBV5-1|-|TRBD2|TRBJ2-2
TGCGCCAGCAGCTTTCTAGCGGATAACACCGGGGAGCTGTTTTTT
CASSFLADNTGELFF
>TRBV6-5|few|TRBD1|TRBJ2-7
TGTGCCAGCAGCCTTTTGGGGACAGGTGGCGAGCAGTACTTC
CASSLLGTGGEQYF
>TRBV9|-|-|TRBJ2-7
TGTGCCAGCAGCCCTCTAGAAAGGGCTTCCTACGAGCAGTACTTC
CASSPLERASYEQYF
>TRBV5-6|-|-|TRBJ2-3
TGTGCCAGCAGCTTTAGGAGAGCAGATACGCAGTATTTT
CASSFRRADTQYF
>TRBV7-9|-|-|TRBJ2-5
TGTGCCAGCAGCTTAGCGGACTTGACCCAGTACTTC
CASSLADLTQYF
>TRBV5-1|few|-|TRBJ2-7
TGCGCCAGCAGCTACGTAGCGGAGAACCACGAGCAGTACTTC
CASSYVAENHEQYF
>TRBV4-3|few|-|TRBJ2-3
TGCGCCAGCAGCCACCGAAAGGGCACAGATACGCAGTATTTT
CASSHRKGTDTQYF
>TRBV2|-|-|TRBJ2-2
TGTGCCAGCAGTGATGACGGCGGGGAGCTGTTTTTT
CASSDDGGELFF
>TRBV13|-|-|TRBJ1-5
TGTGCCAGCAGCTTAGGTGGCGTTCAGCCCCAGCATTTT
CASSLGGVQPQHF
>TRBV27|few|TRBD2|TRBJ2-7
TGTGCCAGCAGTTTACTAGCGGGAGGGTTCGGCGAGCAGTACTTC
CASSLLAGGFGEQYF
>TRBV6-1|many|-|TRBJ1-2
TGTGCCAGCAGTGAATACGGGATGGAGAGCTATGGCTACACCTTC
CASSEYGMESYGYTF
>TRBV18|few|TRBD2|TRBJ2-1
TGTGCCAGCTCACCACTGCCTAGCGGGAGGCTCGTCTACAATGAGCAGTTCTTC
CASSPLPSGRLVYNEQFF
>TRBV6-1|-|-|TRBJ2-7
TGTGCCAGCAGTCCAAGGGAGGCGGGGCGCTACGAGCAGTACTTC
CASSPREAGRYEQYF
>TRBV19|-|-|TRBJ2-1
TGTGCCAGTAGCTCTGGAGGGACAGTCTACAATGAGCAGTTCTTC
CASSSGGTVYNEQFF
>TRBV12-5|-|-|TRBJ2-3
TGTGCTAGTGGTTTGGAGCCCAGAGATACGCAGTATTTT
CASGLEPRDTQYF
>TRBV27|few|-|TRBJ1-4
TGTGCCAGCAGTTCACCAGGGGCCTCAAGGTTTCGCGAAAAACTGTTTTTT
CASSSPGASRFREKLFF
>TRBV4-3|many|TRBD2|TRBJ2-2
TGCGCCAGCAGCCAAGAACGGGGCGGGGGCACCGGGGAGCTGTTTTTT
CASSQERGGGTGELFF
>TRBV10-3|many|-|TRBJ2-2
TGTGCCTCAAATTCGTTGTCACACACGAACACCGGGGAGCTGTTTTTT
CASNSLSHTNTGELFF
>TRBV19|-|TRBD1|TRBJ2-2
TGTGCCAGTAGTATTACAGGGGGCACCGGGGAGCTGTTTTTT
CASSITGGTGELFF
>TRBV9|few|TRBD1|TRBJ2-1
TGTGCCAGCAGCCCCCGGGACAGGACCTACAATGAGCAGTTCTTC
CASSPRDRTYNEQFF
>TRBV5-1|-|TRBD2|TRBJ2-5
TGCGCCAGCAGCTTGGACGGGACTAGTTTAATAGAGACCCAGTACTTC
CASSLDGTSLIETQYF
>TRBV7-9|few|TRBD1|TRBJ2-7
TGTGCCAGCAGCCCTCAGGGGGCCGTAGCCTACGAGCAGTACTTC
CASSPQGAVAYEQYF
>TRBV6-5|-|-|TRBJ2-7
TGTGCCAGCGTCAGAAAGCTCGGGGCGTACGAGCAGTACTTC
CASVRKLGAYEQYF
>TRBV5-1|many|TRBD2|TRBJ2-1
TGCGCCAGCAGCACGGGGGGGAGCAGCTCCTACAATGAGCAGTTCTTC
CASSTGGSSSYNEQFF
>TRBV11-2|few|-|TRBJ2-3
TGTGCCGCCGGGGAGCTAACAGATACGCAGTATTTT
CAAGELTDTQYF
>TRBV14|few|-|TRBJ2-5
TGTGCCAGCAGCCAAGTTGACAAGCCGTACCAAGAGACCCAGTACTTC
CASSQVDKPYQETQYF
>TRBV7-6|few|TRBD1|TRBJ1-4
TGTGCCAGCAGCTTTCTCTCGACAGGGAGGGGTGAAAAACTGTTTTTT
CASSFLSTGRGEKLFF
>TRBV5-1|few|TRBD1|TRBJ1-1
TGCGCCAGCAGCCAAGGACAGGGGCTTGAAGCTTTCTTT
CASSQGQGLEAFF
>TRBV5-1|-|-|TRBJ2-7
TGCGCCAGCGAACCCAGGAGAGACTACGAGCAGTACTTC
CASEPRRDYEQYF
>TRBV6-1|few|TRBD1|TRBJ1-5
TGTGCCAGCAGCGGGACAGCCTCGGGACAGCCCCAGCATTTT
CASSGTASGQPQHF
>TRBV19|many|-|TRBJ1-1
TGTGCCAGCGCCCCGGGAAAGAACACTGAAGCTTTCTTT
CASAPGKNTEAFF
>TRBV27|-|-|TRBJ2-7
TGTGCCAGCAGTAGACGGAACTCCTACGAGCAGTACTTC
CASSRRNSYEQYF
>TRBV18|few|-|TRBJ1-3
TGTGCCAGCTCACCACTGTCGTCAGGCTCTGGAAACACCATATATTTT
CASSPLSSGSGNTIYF
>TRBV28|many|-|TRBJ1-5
TGTGCCAGCAGTTCATGGCAGGTTAATCAGCCCCAGCATTTT
CASSSWQVNQPQHF
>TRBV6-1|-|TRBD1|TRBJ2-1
TGTGCCAGCTACCGACAGGGGATTACTGTTCTGTTCTTC
CASYRQGITVLFF
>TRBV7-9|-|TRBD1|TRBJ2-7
TGTGCCAGCAGCGCCCAGGACAGGGATTCCCTCTTC
CASSAQDRDSLF
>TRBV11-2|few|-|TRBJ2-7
TGTGCCAGCACCCGGTGGGTAGGAGGGAAAACCTACGAGCAGTACTTC
CASTRWVGGKTYEQYF
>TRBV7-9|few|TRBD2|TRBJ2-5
TGTGCCAGCAGCCCCTCCCGACTAGCAGAACAAGAGACCCAGTACTTC
CASSPSRLAEQETQYF
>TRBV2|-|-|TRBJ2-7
TGTGCCAGCAGTGACCCCGTAGAGTACCAACTTACGGACGAGCAGTACTTC
CASSDPVEYQLTDEQYF
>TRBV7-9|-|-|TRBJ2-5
TGTGCCAGCAGCTCGGTGAATACCGTAACAGAGACCCAGTACTTC
CASSSVNTVTETQYF
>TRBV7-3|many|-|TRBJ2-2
TGTGCCAGCAGCCCCGGGGGAACCGGGGAGCTGTTTTTT
CASSPGGTGELFF